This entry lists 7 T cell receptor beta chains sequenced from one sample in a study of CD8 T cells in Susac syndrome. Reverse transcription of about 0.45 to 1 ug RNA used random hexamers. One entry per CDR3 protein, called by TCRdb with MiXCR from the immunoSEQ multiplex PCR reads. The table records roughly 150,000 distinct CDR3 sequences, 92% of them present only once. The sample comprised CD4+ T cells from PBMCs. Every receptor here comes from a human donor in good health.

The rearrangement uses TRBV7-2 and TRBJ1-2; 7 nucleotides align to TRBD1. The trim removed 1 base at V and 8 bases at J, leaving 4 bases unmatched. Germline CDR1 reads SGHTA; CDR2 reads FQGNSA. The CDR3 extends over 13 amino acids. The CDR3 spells CASSLDRDRGYTF. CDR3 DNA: TGTGCCAGCAGCTTAGACCGGGACAGAGGCTACACCTTC.

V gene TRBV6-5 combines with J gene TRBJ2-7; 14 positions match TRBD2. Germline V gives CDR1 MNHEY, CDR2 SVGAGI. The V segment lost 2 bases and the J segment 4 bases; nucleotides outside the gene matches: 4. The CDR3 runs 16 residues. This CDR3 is CASSYRGTSGRYEQYF. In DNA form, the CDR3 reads TGTGCCAGCAGTTACCGCGGGACTAGCGGGAGATACGAGCAGTACTTC.

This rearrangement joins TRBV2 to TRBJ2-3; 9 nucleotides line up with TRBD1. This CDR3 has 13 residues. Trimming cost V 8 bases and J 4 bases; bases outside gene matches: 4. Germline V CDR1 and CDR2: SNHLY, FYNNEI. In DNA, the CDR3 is TGTGCCAGCGGGGGGACAGGGTCAGATACGCAGTATTTT. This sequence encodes CASGGTGSDTQYF.

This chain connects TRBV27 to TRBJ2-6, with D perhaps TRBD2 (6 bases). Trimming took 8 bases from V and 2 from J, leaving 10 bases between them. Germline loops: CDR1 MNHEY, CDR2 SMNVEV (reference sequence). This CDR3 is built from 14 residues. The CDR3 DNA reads TGTGCCAGCGGACGGAGGGCTGGGGCCAACGTCCTGACTTTC. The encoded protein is CASGRRAGANVLTF.

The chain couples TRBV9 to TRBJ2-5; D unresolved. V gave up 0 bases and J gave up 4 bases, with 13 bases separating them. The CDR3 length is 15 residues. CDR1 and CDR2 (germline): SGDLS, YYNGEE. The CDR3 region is CASSVGAVGSETQYF. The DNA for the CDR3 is TGTGCCAGCAGCGTAGGAGCCGTTGGATCAGAGACCCAGTACTTC.

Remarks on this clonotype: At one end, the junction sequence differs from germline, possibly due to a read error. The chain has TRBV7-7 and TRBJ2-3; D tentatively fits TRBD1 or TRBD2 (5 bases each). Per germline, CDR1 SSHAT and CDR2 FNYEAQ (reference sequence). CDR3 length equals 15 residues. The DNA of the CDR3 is TGTGCTAGCAGCCGGGGCGTCACTAGCACAGATACGCAGTATTTT. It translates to CASSRGVTSTDTQYF.

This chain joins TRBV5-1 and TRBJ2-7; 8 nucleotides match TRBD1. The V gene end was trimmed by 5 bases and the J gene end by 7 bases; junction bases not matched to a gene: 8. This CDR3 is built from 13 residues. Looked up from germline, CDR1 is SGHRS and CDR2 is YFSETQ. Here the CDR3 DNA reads TGCGCCAGCAGATCGGGACAGGCGGGAGAGCAGTACTTC. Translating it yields CASRSGQAGEQYF.